This record concerns one T cell receptor (beta chain) sequence. Its antigen is unidentified. The data were obtained in a study of blood T cells in healthy people across ages. Study-level results: While age rose, TCR beta diversity per million T cells dropped in a roughly linear way. Investigators treated diversity estimates from one million T cells as underestimates.

Germline V gene data show CDR1 as ENHRY and CDR2 as SYGVKD. CDR3 length: 15 amino acids. J was trimmed by 3 bases and V by 11 bases; bases with no gene match: 10. For the second PCR, which ran for roughly 6 to 11 cycles, a sample-barcoded 5' primer and a J-beta primer mix were used. TCRdb fed the 5' RACE reads into MiXCR, producing one record per CDR3 protein. The repertoire includes roughly 1.5 million distinct CDR3 sequences, roughly 43% of them detected once, and about 4% sits in the top ten. V gene TRBV10-3 combines with J gene TRBJ2-3, with 11 bases that match TRBD2. The origin of this receptor is a woman aged 18-29 years in good health. The sample was blood. CDR3 amino acids: CASTTSGVTTDTQYF. The CDR3 DNA is TGTGCCTCTACGACTAGCGGGGTAACGACAGATACGCAGTATTTT.